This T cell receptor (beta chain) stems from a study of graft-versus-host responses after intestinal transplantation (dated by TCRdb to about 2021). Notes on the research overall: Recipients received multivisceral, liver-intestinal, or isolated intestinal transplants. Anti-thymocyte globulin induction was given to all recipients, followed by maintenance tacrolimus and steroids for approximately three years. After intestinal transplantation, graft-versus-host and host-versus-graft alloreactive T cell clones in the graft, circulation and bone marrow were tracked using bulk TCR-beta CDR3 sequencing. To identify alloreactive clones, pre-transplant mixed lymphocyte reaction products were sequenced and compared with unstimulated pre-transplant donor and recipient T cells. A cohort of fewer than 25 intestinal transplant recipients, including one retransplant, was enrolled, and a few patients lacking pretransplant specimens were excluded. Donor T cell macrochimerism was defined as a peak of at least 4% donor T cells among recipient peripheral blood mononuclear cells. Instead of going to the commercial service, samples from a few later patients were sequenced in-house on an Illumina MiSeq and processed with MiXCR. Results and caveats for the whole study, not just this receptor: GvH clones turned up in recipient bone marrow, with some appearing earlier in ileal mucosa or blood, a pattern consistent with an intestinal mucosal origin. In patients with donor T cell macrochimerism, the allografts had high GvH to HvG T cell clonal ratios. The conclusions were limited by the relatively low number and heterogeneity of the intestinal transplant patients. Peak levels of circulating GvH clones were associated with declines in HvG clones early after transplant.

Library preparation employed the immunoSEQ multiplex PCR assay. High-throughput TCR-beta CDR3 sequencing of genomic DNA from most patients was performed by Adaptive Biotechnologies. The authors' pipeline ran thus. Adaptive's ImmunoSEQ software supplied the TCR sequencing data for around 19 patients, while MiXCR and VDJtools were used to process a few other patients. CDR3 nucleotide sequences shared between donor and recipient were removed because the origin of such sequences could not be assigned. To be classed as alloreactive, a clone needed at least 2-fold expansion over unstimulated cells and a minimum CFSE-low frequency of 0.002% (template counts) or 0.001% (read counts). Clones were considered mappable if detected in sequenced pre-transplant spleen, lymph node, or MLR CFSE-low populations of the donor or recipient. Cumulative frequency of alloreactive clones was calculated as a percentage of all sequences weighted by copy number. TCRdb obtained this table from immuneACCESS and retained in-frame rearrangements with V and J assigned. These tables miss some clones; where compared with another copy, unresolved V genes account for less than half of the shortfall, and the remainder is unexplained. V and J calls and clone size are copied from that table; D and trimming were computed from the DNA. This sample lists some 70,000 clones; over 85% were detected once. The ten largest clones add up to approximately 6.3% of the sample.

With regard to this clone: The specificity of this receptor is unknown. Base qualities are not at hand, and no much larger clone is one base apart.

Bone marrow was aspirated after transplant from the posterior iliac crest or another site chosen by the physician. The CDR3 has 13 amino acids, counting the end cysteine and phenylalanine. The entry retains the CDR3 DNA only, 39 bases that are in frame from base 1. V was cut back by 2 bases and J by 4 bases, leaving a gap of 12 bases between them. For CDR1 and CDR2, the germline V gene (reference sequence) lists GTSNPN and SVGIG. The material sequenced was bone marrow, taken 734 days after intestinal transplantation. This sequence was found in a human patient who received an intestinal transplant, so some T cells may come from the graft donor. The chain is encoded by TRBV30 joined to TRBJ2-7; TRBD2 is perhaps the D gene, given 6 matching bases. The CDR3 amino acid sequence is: CAWSQGLVYEQYF. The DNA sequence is TGTGCCTGGAGTCAGGGACTGGTATACGAGCAGTACTTC.